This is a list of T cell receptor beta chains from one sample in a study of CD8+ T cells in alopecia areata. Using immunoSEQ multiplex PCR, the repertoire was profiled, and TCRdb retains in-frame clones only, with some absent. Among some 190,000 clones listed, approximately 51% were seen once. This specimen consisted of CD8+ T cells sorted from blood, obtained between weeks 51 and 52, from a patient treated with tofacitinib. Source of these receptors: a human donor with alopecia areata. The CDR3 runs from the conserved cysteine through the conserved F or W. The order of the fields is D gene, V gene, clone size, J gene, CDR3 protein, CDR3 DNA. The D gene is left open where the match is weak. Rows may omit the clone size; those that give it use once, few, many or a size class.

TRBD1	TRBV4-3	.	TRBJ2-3	CASSQDGTGDEYF	TGCGCCAGCAGCCAAGATGGGACAGGGGATGAGTATTTT
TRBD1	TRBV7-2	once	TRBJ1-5	CASSVTTGFGNQPQHF	TGTGCCAGCAGCGTTACGACAGGGTTTGGCAATCAGCCCCAGCATTTT
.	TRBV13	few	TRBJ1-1	CASSSRVSAEAFF	TGTGCCAGCAGCAGCAGGGTGTCCGCTGAAGCTTTCTTT
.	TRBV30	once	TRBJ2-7	CAWLQGQAGGGHF	TGTGCCTGGCTACAGGGACAGGCGGGAGGTGGCCACTTC
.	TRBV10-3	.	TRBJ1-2	CAISEFGRVYGYTF	TGTGCCATCAGTGAATTCGGACGGGTATATGGCTACACCTTC
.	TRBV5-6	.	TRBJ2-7	CASSLGIDEQYF	TGTGCCAGCAGCTTGGGGATCGACGAGCAGTACTTC
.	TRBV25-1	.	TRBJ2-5	CASSERRTQYF	TGTGCCAGCAGTGAACGGCGGACCCAGTACTTC
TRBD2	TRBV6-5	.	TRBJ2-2	CASSGGGYTGELFF	TGTGCCAGCAGTGGGGGGGGATACACCGGGGAGCTGTTTTTT
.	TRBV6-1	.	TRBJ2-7	CASSPSRISYEQYF	TGTGCCAGCAGCCCCTCCAGGATCTCCTACGAGCAGTACTTC
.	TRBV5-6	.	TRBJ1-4	CASSLVQGTEKLFF	TGTGCCAGCAGCTTGGTGCAGGGTACGGAAAAACTGTTTTTT
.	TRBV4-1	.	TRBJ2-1	CASSQGPGAAYNEQFF	TGCGCCAGCAGCCAAGGTCCGGGGGCCGCCTACAATGAGCAGTTCTTC
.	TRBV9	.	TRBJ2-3	CASSVEQGTDTQCF	TGTGCCAGCAGCGTAGAACAGGGCACAGATACGCAGTGTTTT
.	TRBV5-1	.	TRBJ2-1	CASSFSGSHEQFF	TGCGCCAGCAGCTTTTCTGGAAGCCATGAGCAGTTCTTC
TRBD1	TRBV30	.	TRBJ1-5	CAWSALGQGLEPQHF	TGTGCCTGGAGCGCGTTGGGACAGGGGCTGGAGCCCCAGCATTTT
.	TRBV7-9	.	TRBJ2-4	CASSPGGSDGGTAKNIQYF	TGTGCCAGCAGCCCAGGGGGCTCTGACGGGGGGACGGCCAAAAACATTCAGTACTTC
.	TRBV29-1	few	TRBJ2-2	CSVELGADSGELFF	TGCAGCGTTGAATTAGGGGCGGATAGCGGGGAGCTGTTTTTT
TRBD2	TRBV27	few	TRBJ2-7	CASSLGAGGYEQYF	TGTGCCAGCAGTTTAGGAGCGGGGGGCTACGAGCAGTACTTC
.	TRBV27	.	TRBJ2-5	CASSLSFGGATQYF	TGTGCCAGCAGTCTTAGTTTCGGGGGAGCGACCCAGTACTTC
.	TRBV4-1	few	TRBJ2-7	CASSQDGAASYEQYF	TGCGCCAGCAGCCAAGATGGCGCGGCCTCCTACGAGCAGTACTTC
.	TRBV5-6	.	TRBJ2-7	CASSFRENYEQYF	TGTGCCAGCAGCTTCCGGGAGAACTACGAGCAGTACTTC
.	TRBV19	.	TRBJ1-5	CARNRVQPQHF	TGTGCCAGAAACAGGGTTCAGCCCCAGCATTTT
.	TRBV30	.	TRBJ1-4	CAWREQGYNEKLFF	TGTGCCTGGAGGGAACAGGGCTATAATGAAAAACTGTTTTTT
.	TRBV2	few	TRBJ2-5	CASMEGGRSYQETQYF	TGTGCCAGCATGGAGGGGGGGCGATCCTACCAAGAGACCCAGTACTTC
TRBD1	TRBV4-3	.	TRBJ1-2	CASSQDPGGDYGYTF	TGCGCCAGCAGCCAAGATCCAGGGGGCGACTATGGCTACACCTTC
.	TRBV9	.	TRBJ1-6	CASSVAGGNSPLHF	TGTGCCAGCAGCGTAGCTGGCGGGAATTCACCCCTCCACTTT
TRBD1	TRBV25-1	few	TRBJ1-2	CASSGQGKNGYTF	TGTGCCAGCAGTGGACAGGGAAAAAATGGCTACACCTTC
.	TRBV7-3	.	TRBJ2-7	CASSLTAWEHEQYF	TGTGCCAGCAGCTTAACAGCGTGGGAGCACGAGCAGTACTTC
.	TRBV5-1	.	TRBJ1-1	CASSLDSLNTEAFF	TGCGCCAGCAGCTTGGACAGTTTGAACACTGAAGCTTTCTTT
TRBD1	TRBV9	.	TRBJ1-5	CASSPDGTGGHQPQHF	TGTGCCAGCAGCCCAGACGGGACAGGGGGCCACCAGCCCCAGCATTTT
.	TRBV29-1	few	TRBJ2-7	CSVGDSLSYEQYF	TGCAGCGTTGGTGACAGTTTATCCTACGAGCAGTACTTC
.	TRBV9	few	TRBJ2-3	CASSVFLSTDTQYF	TGTGCCAGCAGCGTTTTCCTTAGCACAGATACGCAGTATTTT
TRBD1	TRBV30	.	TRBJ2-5	CAWATGGLETQYF	TGTGCCTGGGCGACAGGGGGCTTAGAGACCCAGTACTTC
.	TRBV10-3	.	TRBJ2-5	CAISEGPGQETQYF	TGTGCCATCAGTGAGGGGCCGGGCCAAGAGACCCAGTACTTC
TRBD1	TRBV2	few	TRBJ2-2	CASSSTGLSTGELFF	TGTGCCAGCAGCTCGACAGGGCTAAGTACCGGGGAGCTGTTTTTT
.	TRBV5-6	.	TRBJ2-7	CASSYSGDIFEQYF	TGTGCCAGCAGCTACTCAGGGGACATCTTCGAGCAGTACTTC
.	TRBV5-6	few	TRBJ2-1	CASSRGDEQFF	TGTGCCAGCAGCCGCGGGGATGAGCAGTTCTTC
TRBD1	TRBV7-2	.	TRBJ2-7	CASSLRDRMAYEQYF	TGTGCCAGCAGCTTGAGGGACAGGATGGCCTACGAGCAGTACTTC
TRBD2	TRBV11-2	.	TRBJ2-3	CASSFVGGEADTQYF	TGTGCCAGCAGCTTCGTCGGGGGGGAGGCAGATACGCAGTATTTT
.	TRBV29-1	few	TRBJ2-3	CSVELRLPSTDTQYF	TGCAGCGTGGAATTAAGACTCCCCTCGACAGATACGCAGTATTTT
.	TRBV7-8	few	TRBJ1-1	CASSQDLRGMNTEAFF	TGTGCCAGCAGCCAAGACCTACGAGGGATGAACACTGAAGCTTTCTTT
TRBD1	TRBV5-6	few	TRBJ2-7	CASSPGTVYEQYF	TGTGCCAGCAGCCCGGGGACAGTCTACGAGCAGTACTTC
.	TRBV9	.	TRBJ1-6	CASSHPLGGSYNSPLHF	TGTGCCAGCAGTCATCCGCTTGGGGGATCCTATAATTCACCCCTCCACTTT
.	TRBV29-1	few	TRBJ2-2	CSVLLSVSGELFF	TGCAGCGTTCTTCTGTCGGTGTCCGGGGAGCTGTTTTTT
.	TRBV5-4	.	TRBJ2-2	CASSFRWTGELFF	TGTGCCAGCAGCTTCCGGTGGACCGGGGAGCTGTTTTTT
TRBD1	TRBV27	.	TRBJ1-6	CASSWTGGLSPLHF	TGTGCCAGCAGCTGGACAGGGGGCCTTTCACCCCTCCACTTT
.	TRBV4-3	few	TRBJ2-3	CASSQDPDGDTQYF	TGCGCCAGCAGCCAAGATCCTGACGGAGATACGCAGTATTTT
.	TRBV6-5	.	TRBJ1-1	CASSPPGAGNTEAFF	TGTGCCAGCAGTCCACCAGGGGCGGGGAACACTGAAGCTTTCTTT
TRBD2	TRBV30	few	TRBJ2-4	CAWTSGVTNIQYF	TGTGCCTGGACCAGCGGGGTCACAAACATTCAGTACTTC
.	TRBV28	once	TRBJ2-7	CASSLHSSYEQYF	TGTGCCAGCAGTTTACACTCCTCCTACGAGCAGTACTTC
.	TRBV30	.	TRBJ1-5	CAWGQENSNQPQHF	TGTGCCTGGGGCCAAGAAAATAGCAATCAGCCCCAGCATTTT
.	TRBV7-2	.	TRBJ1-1	CASSLAPGLPTEAFF	TGTGCCAGCAGCTTAGCGCCTGGGCTCCCCACTGAAGCTTTCTTT
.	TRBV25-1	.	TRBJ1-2	CASSETVPGSGGDYGYTF	TGTGCCAGCAGTGAAACGGTACCGGGTAGTGGCGGCGACTATGGCTACACCTTC
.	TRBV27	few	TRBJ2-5	CASRGGETQYF	TGTGCCAGCAGAGGGGGAGAGACCCAGTACTTC
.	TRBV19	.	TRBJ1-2	CASRLDRIYGYTF	TGTGCCAGTAGACTAGACAGAATCTATGGCTACACCTTC